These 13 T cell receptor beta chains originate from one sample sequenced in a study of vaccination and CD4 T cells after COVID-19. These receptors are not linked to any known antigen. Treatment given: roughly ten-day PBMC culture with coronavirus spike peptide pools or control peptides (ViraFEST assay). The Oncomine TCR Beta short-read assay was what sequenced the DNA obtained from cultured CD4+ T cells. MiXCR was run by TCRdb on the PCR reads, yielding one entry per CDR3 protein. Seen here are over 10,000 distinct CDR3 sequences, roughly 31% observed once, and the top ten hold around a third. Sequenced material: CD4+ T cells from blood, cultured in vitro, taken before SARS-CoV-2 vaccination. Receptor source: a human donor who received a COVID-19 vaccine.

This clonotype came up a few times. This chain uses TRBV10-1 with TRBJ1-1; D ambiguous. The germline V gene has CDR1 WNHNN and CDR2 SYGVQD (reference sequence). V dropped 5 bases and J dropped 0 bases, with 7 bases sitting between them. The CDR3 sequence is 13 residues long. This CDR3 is CASSNSMNTEAFF. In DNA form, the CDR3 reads TGCGCCAGCAGTAACAGCATGAACACTGAAGCTTTCTTT.

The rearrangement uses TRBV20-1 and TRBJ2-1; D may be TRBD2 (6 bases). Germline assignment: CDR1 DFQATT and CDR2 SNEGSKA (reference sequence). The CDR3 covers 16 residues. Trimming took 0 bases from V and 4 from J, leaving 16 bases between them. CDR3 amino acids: CSARDWGSGQYNEQFF. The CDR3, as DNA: TGCAGTGCTAGAGATTGGGGTAGCGGCCAGTACAATGAGCAGTTCTTC.

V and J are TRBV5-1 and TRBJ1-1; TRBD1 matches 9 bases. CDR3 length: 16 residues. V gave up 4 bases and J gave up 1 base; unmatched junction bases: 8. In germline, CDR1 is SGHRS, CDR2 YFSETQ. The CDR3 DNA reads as TGCGCCAGCAGCCCAGGTTACAGGGGGCGGAACACTGAAGCTTTCTTT. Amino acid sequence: CASSPGYRGRNTEAFF.

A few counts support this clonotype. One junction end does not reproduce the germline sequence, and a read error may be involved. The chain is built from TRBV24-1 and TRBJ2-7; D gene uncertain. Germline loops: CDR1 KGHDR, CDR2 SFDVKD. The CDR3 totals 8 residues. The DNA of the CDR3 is TGTGCCACCCCCGGAGCCTCCTTC. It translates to CATPGASF.

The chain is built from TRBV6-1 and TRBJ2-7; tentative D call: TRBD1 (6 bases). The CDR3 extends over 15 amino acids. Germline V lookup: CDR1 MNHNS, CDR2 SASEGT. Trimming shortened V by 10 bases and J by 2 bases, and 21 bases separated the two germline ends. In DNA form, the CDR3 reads TGTGCCACCTTGGCCCCGCAGGGGAACGCCTACGAGCAGTACTTC. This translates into CATLAPQGNAYEQYF.

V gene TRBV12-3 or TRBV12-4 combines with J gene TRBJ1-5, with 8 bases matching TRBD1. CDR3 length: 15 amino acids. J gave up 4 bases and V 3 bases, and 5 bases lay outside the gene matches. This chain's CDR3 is CASSFRGRINQPQHF. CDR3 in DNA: TGTGCCAGCAGTTTCAGGGGGCGTATAAATCAGCCCCAGCATTTT.

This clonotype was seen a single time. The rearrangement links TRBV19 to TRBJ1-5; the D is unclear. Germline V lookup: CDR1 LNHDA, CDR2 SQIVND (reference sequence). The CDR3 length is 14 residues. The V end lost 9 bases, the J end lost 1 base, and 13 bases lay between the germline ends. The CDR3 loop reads CASKRGGSNQPQHF. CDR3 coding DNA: TGTGCCAGCAAACGGGGAGGCAGCAATCAGCCCCAGCATTTT.

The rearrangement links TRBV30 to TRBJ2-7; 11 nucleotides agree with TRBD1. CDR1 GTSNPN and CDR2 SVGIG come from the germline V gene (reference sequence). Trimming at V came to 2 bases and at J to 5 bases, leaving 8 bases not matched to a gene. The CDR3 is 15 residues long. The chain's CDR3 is CAWSPRTGGIDEQYF. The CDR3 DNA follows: TGTGCCTGGAGTCCGCGGACAGGGGGCATCGACGAGCAGTACTTC.

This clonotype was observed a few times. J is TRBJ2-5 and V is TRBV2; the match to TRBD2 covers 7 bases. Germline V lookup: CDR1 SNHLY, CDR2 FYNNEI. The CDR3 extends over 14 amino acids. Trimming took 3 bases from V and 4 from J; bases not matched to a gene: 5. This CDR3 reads CASSDWTSRETQYF. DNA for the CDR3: TGTGCCAGCAGTGATTGGACTAGTCGAGAGACCCAGTACTTC.

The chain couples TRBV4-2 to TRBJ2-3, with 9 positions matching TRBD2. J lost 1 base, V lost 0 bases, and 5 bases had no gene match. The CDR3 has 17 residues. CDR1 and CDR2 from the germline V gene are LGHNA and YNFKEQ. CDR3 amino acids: CASSQDQASGGTDTQYF. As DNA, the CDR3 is TGTGCCAGCAGCCAAGATCAGGCTAGCGGGGGCACAGATACGCAGTATTTT.

For the CDR3, the DNA is TGCACCAGCAGCCATGGGGGTAAGCGGGGGTTCCCTCGCACAGATACGCAGTATTTT. Protein: CTSSHGGKRGFPRTDTQYF. The chain carries TRBV1 and TRBJ2-3; the listed D gene, TRBD2, was not tested against the DNA. TRBV1 is given as a pseudogene. The CDR3 contains 19 residues.

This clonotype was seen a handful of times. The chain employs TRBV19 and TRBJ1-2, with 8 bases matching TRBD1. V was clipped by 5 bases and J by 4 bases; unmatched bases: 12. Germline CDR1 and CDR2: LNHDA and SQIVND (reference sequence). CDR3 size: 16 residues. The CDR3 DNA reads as TGTGCCAGTAGTGTCAGGGGGCTCACGCCCCTCTATGGCTACACCTTC. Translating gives CASSVRGLTPLYGYTF.

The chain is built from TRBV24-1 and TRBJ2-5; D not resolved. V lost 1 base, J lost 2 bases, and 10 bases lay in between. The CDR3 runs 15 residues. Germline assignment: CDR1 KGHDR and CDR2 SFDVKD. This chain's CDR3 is CATSDFKGRQETQYF. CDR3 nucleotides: TGTGCCACCAGTGATTTCAAAGGGCGTCAAGAGACCCAGTACTTC.